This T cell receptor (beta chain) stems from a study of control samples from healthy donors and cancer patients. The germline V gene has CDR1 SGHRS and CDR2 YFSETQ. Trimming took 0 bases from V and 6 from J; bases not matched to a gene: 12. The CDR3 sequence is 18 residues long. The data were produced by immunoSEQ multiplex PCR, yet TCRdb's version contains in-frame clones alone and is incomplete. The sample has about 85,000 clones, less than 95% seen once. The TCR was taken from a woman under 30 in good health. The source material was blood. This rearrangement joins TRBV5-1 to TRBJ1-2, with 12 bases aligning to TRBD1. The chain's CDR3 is CASSLGTVGTGGQNGYTF. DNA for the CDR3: TGCGCCAGCAGCTTGGGCACCGTTGGGACAGGGGGCCAAAATGGCTACACCTTC.